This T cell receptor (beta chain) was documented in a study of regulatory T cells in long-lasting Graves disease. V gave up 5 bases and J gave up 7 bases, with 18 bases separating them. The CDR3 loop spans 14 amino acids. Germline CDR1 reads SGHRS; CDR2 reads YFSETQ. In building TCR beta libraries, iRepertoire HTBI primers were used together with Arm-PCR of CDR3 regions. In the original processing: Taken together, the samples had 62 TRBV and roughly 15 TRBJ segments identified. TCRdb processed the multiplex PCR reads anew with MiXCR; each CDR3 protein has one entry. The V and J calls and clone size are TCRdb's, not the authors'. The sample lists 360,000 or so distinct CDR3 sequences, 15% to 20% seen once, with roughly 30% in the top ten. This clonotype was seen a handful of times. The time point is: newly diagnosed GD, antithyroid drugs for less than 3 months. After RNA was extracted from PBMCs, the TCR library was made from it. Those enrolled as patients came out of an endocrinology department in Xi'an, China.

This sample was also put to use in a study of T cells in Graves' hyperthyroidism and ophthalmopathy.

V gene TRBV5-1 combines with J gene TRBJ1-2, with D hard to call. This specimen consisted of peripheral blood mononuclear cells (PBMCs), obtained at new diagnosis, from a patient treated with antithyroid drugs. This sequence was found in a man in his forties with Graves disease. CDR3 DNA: TGCGCCAGCAGACCCGCATTGGCAGTCGGTGGCTACACCTTC. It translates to CASRPALAVGGYTF.